The clone carrying this T cell receptor (beta chain) has at least ten counts. What it binds is not known. Per the original data handling: Built for papillary thyroid cancer, a distant-metastasis classifier drew on CDR3 differences across clinicopathological groups. TCRdb reanalyzed the PCR reads with MiXCR. TCRdb, rather than the study authors, made the V and J calls. The sample has 30,000 to 35,000 clones; over 25% are singletons. This entry belongs to a study of metastatic and nonmetastatic thyroid tumors. As for the study in general: Repertoire comparison spanned blood and tumor or nodule tissue of malignant and benign thyroid patients.

No treatment had been given to any patient before thyroid surgery. The trim removed 4 bases at V and 0 bases at J, leaving 8 bases unmatched. This CDR3 has 18 residues. Germline V lookup: CDR1 SGHTA, CDR2 FQGTGA. Study results and limitations: The reported finding was significantly higher TCR beta diversity in malignant thyroid tumors relative to benign nodules, in blood and tumor.

The source is a female donor with papillary thyroid cancer or a benign thyroid nodule (not recorded which). Some clones in this sample may be carry-over from other donors' samples. This rearrangement joins TRBV7-3 to TRBJ2-3, with 12 bases fitting TRBD2. Sequenced sample: blood. The CDR3 reads CASSSGLAGPRSTDTQYF. CDR3 bases: TGTGCCAGCAGCTCCGGACTAGCGGGACCCAGAAGCACAGATACGCAGTATTTT. The whole variable domain, filled in from reference TRBV7-3 and TRBJ2-3, reads GAGVSQTPSNKVTEKGKYVELRCDPISGHTALYWYRQSLGQGPEFLIYFQGTGAADDSGLPNDRFFAVRPEGSVSTLKIQRTERGDSAVYLCASSSGLAGPRSTDTQYFGPGTRLTVL.